These T cell receptor beta chains were read from a single sample in a study of shared clonotypes between healthy human individuals. Produced via immunoSEQ multiplex PCR; TCRdb's table is partial and in-frame only. The sample has about 500,000 clones, approximately 77% seen once; the top ten hold more than 10%. The sequencing input was PBMCs. Receptors were obtained from a woman between 40 and 50 years old in good health. Some clones in this sample may be carry-over from other donors' samples. The CDR3 runs from the conserved cysteine through the conserved F or W. D genes are given only for firm matches. Size is omitted from some rows. Given values are once, few, many or a class for expanded clones.

abundance	j_gene	v_gene	d_gene	CDR3nt	CDR3aa
-	TRBJ2-5	TRBV9	-	TGTGCCAGCAGCGTATCAGGGGTGGACTTGGAGACCCAGTACTTC	CASSVSGVDLETQYF
-	TRBJ2-2	TRBV27	TRBD1	TGTGCCAGCCTTTCCTGGGCAGGGGGCACCGGGGAGCTGTTTTTT	CASLSWAGGTGELFF
many	TRBJ2-1	TRBV6-1	-	TGTGCCAGCAGCAGGGAGGAGTATTCCGCGCAGTTCTTC	CASSREEYSAQFF
once	TRBJ2-2	TRBV27	TRBD1	TGTGCCAGCAGTTCTTCCCAGGGGGCGGGGAACACCGGGGAGCTGTTTTTT	CASSSSQGAGNTGELFF
-	TRBJ1-4	TRBV28	-	TGTGCCAGCAGTTTGGGATGGGCTAATGAAAAACTGTTTTTT	CASSLGWANEKLFF
-	TRBJ2-1	TRBV25-1	TRBD1	TGTGCCAGCAGTGAATTCACAGGGGCTTCCTACAATGAGCAGTTCTTC	CASSEFTGASYNEQFF
-	TRBJ2-7	TRBV4-3	TRBD2	TGCGCCAGCAGCCAACACGGGACTAGCGGAACCTACGAGCAGTACTTC	CASSQHGTSGTYEQYF
once	TRBJ2-1	TRBV4-2	-	TGTGCCAGCAGCCACGGGACCCTCTACTACAATGAGCAGTTCTTC	CASSHGTLYYNEQFF
-	TRBJ1-5	TRBV19	-	TGTGCCAGCATGGAGGAGCAAAGGCTCAATCAGCCCCAGCATTTT	CASMEEQRLNQPQHF
-	TRBJ2-3	TRBV5-1	TRBD2	TGCGCCAGCAGCTTAGAGCGGGATAGCACAGATACGCAGTATTTT	CASSLERDSTDTQYF
few	TRBJ2-3	TRBV7-9	-	TGTGCCAGCAGCTTAGGGCTGGGGCGGGATACGCAGTATTTT	CASSLGLGRDTQYF
-	TRBJ2-7	TRBV28	-	TGTGCCAGCAGTTTATACCCTCAGGGGCAAGGAGAGCAGTACTTC	CASSLYPQGQGEQYF
-	TRBJ2-1	TRBV5-4	TRBD2	TGTGCCAGCAGCGCAACTAGCGGGAGCTACAATGAGCAGTTCTTC	CASSATSGSYNEQFF
-	TRBJ1-6	TRBV2	TRBD1	TGTGCCAGCAGGGCGGGACAGGTTTATAATTCACCCCTCCACTTT	CASRAGQVYNSPLHF
-	TRBJ1-3	TRBV28	-	TGTGCCAGCAGTTTAGCCCGGGGGGCGAAGGGAAACACCATATATTTT	CASSLARGAKGNTIYF
-	TRBJ2-1	TRBV7-5	-	TGTGTCAGAAGCGTAGCCCCCCGGCGGGAGCACTCCTACAATGAGCAGTTCTTC	CVRSVAPRREHSYNEQFF
-	TRBJ1-5	TRBV27	TRBD1	TGTGCCAGCAGTAACAGGGGCCAGCCCCAGCATTTT	CASSNRGQPQHF
-	TRBJ2-6	TRBV28	-	TGTGCCAGCAGTTGGAGGGGTTCTGGGGCCAACGTCCTGACTTTC	CASSWRGSGANVLTF
-	TRBJ2-7	TRBV15	-	TGTGCCACCAGCTCACCGGGTAGCGAGCAGTACTTC	CATSSPGSEQYF
once	TRBJ1-3	TRBV7-9	-	TGTGCCAGCAGCTTTGGAACGGCGGCTGGAGACACCATATATTTT	CASSFGTAAGDTIYF
-	TRBJ2-2	TRBV4-2	-	TGTGCCAGCAGCCAAGCAGTAGAAGGTGGGGAGCTGTTTTTT	CASSQAVEGGELFF
-	TRBJ2-1	TRBV14	TRBD1	TGTGCCAGCAGCCTACGACCGGGACAGGGGTCCTACAATGAGCAGTTCTTC	CASSLRPGQGSYNEQFF
once	TRBJ2-7	TRBV2	-	TGTGCCAGCAGCTATAGGACAGTCTACGAGCAGTACTTC	CASSYRTVYEQYF